The T cell receptor beta chain described here comes from a study of T cell repertoires in cytomegalovirus infection. Study-level points and caveats: Carriers of CMV and the relevant HLA type were discriminated by public TCR beta frequency. HLA-C-restricted TCR beta clonotypes specific for CMV led the ex vivo response.

Germline CDR1 and CDR2: LNHDA and SQIVND (reference sequence). The CDR3 consists of 16 residues. V trimming: 5 bases; J trimming: 1 base; junction bases outside the gene matches: 6. This clonotype was recorded a few times. Its antigen is still unknown. TCRdb re-called the reads through MiXCR, storing one row per CDR3 protein. The sample consists of 450,000 to 600,000 distinct CDR3 sequences, 10% to 12% of them appearing once. The TCR originated in a human donor in good health (CMV status not recorded). Some clones in this sample may be carry-over from other donors' samples. This chain connects TRBV19 to TRBJ2-1; 9 nucleotides line up with TRBD1. The source material was PBMCs. The CDR3, as DNA: TGTGCCAGTAGTGCTGACAGGGGGGGATCCTACAATGAGCAGTTCTTC. The encoded protein is CASSADRGGSYNEQFF.